These 22 T cell receptor beta chains were sequenced from one sample in a study of blood T cell repertoires in COVID-19. TCRdb's copy holds only in-frame clones and misses some; the assay was immunoSEQ multiplex PCR. The data contain 130,000 to 150,000 clones, 70% to 85% of them seen just once; the ten biggest clones take up 10%. The sequencing input was peripheral blood. The receptors here all came from a man aged 60 to 69 with active or convalescent COVID-19.

V gene TRBV7-8 combines with J gene TRBJ2-7; 8 bases are a match to TRBD1. The V gene's germline CDR1 is SGHVS and CDR2 FQNEAQ. The CDR3 contains 14 residues. V lost 3 bases to trimming and J lost 4 bases; unmatched junction nucleotides: 5. CDR3 nucleotide sequence: TGTGCCAGCAGCTTCGGGACAGGTTTATACGAGCAGTACTTC. Protein sequence: CASSFGTGLYEQYF.

The V gene is TRBV13, the J gene TRBJ2-7; possible D gene TRBD2, 6 bases. The CDR3 loop spans 16 amino acids. Germline V gene sequence: CDR1 PRHDT, CDR2 FYEKMQ (reference sequence). V was trimmed by 1 base and J by 2 bases, leaving 15 bases between them. CDR3 nucleotide sequence: TGTGCCAGCAGCTTAGATAGGACTACACCTCCCTACGAGCAGTACTTC. The encoded protein is CASSLDRTTPPYEQYF.

The sample holds many counts of this clone. The J gene is TRBJ2-2, the V gene TRBV6-2 or TRBV6-3, with 7 bases identical to TRBD1. The CDR3 consists of 15 residues. Trimming cost V 6 bases and J 5 bases; bases outside gene matches: 9. Germline CDR1 MNHEY, CDR2 SVGEGT. CDR3 amino acids: CASSYTGQATGELFF. The CDR3 region has the DNA TGTGCCAGCAGCTATACAGGACAGGCGACCGGGGAGCTGTTTTTT.

The chain combines TRBV10-1 with TRBJ2-1, with 10 bases aligning to TRBD2. Germline lookup yields CDR1 WNHNN and CDR2 SYGVQD (reference sequence). With 8 bases clipped from V and 4 bases from J, the junction kept 5 bases outside the gene matches. CDR3 size: 14 residues. The CDR3 reads CASSSGREYNEQFF. In nucleotides, the CDR3 is TGCGCCAGCTCGAGCGGGAGGGAGTACAATGAGCAGTTCTTC.

For the CDR3, the DNA is TGTGCCAGCAGCCTAGGACAGCGTAGAGGCTACACCTTC. It codes for CASSLGQRRGYTF. The chain uses TRBV14 and TRBJ1-2; possible D gene TRBD1, 6 bases. The CDR3 runs to 13 residues. In germline, CDR1 is SGHDN, CDR2 FVKESK. V was shortened by 4 bases and J by 8 bases, with 14 bases between the two germline ends.

The rearrangement uses TRBV6-5 and TRBJ2-3; D call uncertain. The CDR3 has 14 amino acids. Trimming took off 7 bases at V and 4 bases at J, with 15 bases between the two ends. Germline V gene lookup returns CDR1 MNHEY and CDR2 SVGAGI. The CDR3 DNA sequence: TGTGCCAGCAAGTTGGATCCAGGCGCAGATACGCAGTATTTT. Translating it yields CASKLDPGADTQYF.

This sequence joins TRBV10-3 and TRBJ2-7, with 12 bases identical to TRBD1. The ends lost 6 bases at V and 4 bases at J; junction bases unmatched: 7. Germline values: CDR1 ENHRY, CDR2 SYGVKD. The CDR3 runs to 15 residues. The CDR3 nucleotides read TGTGCCATCAGCTGGGACAGGGGGCTTTCGTACGAGCAGTACTTC. Protein sequence: CAISWDRGLSYEQYF.

There are many counts of this clone. The chain links TRBV10-3 to TRBJ2-2; tentative D call: TRBD2 (7 bases). The CDR3 has 15 amino acids. The germline CDR1 and CDR2 sequences are ENHRY and SYGVKD. Trimming pared 6 bases from V and 10 bases from J, leaving 21 bases between. CDR3 protein: CAIRGASGDLEELFF. The CDR3 region has the DNA TGTGCCATCAGGGGGGCTAGCGGAGACTTGGAGGAGCTGTTTTTT.

The chain combines TRBV5-1 with TRBJ2-7; 8 positions agree with TRBD2. V dropped 2 bases and J dropped 2; count of bases not matched to a gene: 3. Germline lookup yields CDR1 SGHRS and CDR2 YFSETQ. The length of the CDR3 is 14 residues. DNA of the CDR3: TGCGCCAGCAGCTTCACTAGCGGACCCTACGAGCAGTACGTC. Its protein is CASSFTSGPYEQYV.

This clone showed up just once. The rearrangement links TRBV5-1 to TRBJ2-5; the D gene is possibly TRBD1 (5 bases). V dropped 2 bases and J dropped 2 bases, with 7 bases sitting between them. Per germline, CDR1 SGHRS and CDR2 YFSETQ. This CDR3 is built from 13 residues. Here the CDR3 reads CASSFQGQETQYF. CDR3 DNA: TGCGCCAGCAGCTTTCAGGGACAAGAGACCCAGTACTTC.

V usage is TRBV7-8 and J usage is TRBJ1-1; tentatively, D is TRBD1 (5 bases). The CDR3 contains 16 residues. V gave up 4 bases and J gave up 0 bases, with 15 bases separating them. Germline CDR1 reads SGHVS; CDR2 reads FQNEAQ. The CDR3 spells CASSSPGGEMNTEAFF. CDR3 bases: TGTGCCAGCAGCTCCCCCGGGGGGGAAATGAACACTGAAGCTTTCTTT.

This rearrangement joins TRBV7-9 to TRBJ2-3; tentatively, D is TRBD2 (5 bases). Germline-derived CDR1 and CDR2 are SEHNR and FQNEAQ (reference sequence). V lost 5 bases to trimming and J lost 0 bases, with 15 bases between them. The length of the CDR3 is 16 residues. The CDR3 loop is CASSPPEGGSTDTQYF. In DNA form, the CDR3 reads TGTGCCAGCAGCCCCCCCGAGGGCGGGAGCACAGATACGCAGTATTTT. Based on the CDR3 plus reference TRBV7-9 and TRBJ2-3, the full variable domain is DTGVSQNPRHKITKRGQNVTFRCDPISEHNRLYWYRQTLGQGPEFLTYFQNEAQLEKSRLLSDRFSAERPKGSFSTLEIQRTEQGDSAMYLCASSPPEGGSTDTQYFGPGTRLTVL.

The rearrangement links TRBV27 to TRBJ2-5, with 10 bases that match TRBD1. CDR3 length equals 14 residues. Germline-derived CDR1 and CDR2 are MNHEY and SMNVEV (reference sequence). The V and J ends lost 3 bases and 7 bases, in that order; junction bases with no gene match: 5. The DNA for the CDR3 is TGTGCCAGCAGTTTCGGACAGGGGGTCGGGACCCAGTACTTC. Translated: CASSFGQGVGTQYF.

The chain couples TRBV12-3 or TRBV12-4 to TRBJ1-3; 7 bases are a match to TRBD1. V was pared by 4 bases and J by 5 bases, with 2 bases of the junction left unmatched. The CDR3 loop spans 13 amino acids. CDR3 in DNA: TGTGCCAGCAGTTCGACAGGGCGAAACACCATATATTTT. Amino acids: CASSSTGRNTIYF.

This clone showed up just a few times. V is TRBV11-3 and J is TRBJ2-3; D remains unclear. CDR1 and CDR2 from the germline V gene are SGHNT and YENEEA. CDR3 length: 14 amino acids. With 2 bases removed from V and 4 bases from J, the gap between germline ends came to 10 bases. CDR3 coding DNA: TGTGCCAGCAGCTTACGAGAAGCTGCAGATACGCAGTATTTT. This translates into CASSLREAADTQYF.

The chain links TRBV7-6 to TRBJ2-1; D is possibly TRBD2 (5 bases). Trimming took 5 bases from V and 10 from J, leaving 9 bases between them. The V gene's germline CDR1 is SGHVS and CDR2 FNYEAQ. The CDR3 is made up of 11 amino acids. CDR3 protein: CASSPIAEQFF. CDR3 nucleotides: TGTGCCAGCAGCCCAATAGCGGAGCAGTTCTTC.

The rearrangement links TRBV6-5 to TRBJ2-1, with TRBD2 as a possible D gene (6 bases). V was clipped by 4 bases and J by 9 bases, with 19 bases between them. This CDR3 has 15 residues. Germline CDR1 is MNHEY and CDR2 is SVGAGI. This CDR3 is CASSWGRTGVTEQFF. The CDR3 DNA sequence: TGTGCCAGCAGTTGGGGACGTACGGGAGTCACTGAGCAGTTCTTC.

The gene calls are TRBV25-1 and TRBJ2-3, with D unresolved. The CDR3 length is 10 residues. Germline lookup yields CDR1 MGHDK and CDR2 SYGVNS. The V end was cut by 8 bases, the J end by 4 bases, with 4 bases between. The CDR3 region is CASRADTQYF. The CDR3 DNA reads TGTGCCAGCCGCGCAGATACGCAGTATTTT.

The chain uses TRBV7-6 and TRBJ2-5, with TRBD1 matching over 7 bases. Germline V gene data show CDR1 as SGHVS and CDR2 as FNYEAQ. This CDR3 region has 15 residues. With 0 bases clipped from V and 5 bases from J, the junction kept 6 bases outside the gene matches. CDR3 nucleotide sequence: TGTGCCAGCAGCTTAGCTTTTTCAGGGGGTGAGACCCAGTACTTC. This translates into CASSLAFSGGETQYF. The entire variable domain, with the rest obtained from reference TRBV7-6 and TRBJ2-5, is as follows: GAGVSQSPRYKVTKRGQDVALRCDPISGHVSLYWYRQALGQGPEFLTYFNYEAQQDKSGLPNDRFSAERPEGSISTLTIQRTEQRDSAMYRCASSLAFSGGETQYFGPGTRLLVL.

This sequence joins TRBV7-9 and TRBJ2-7; D is uncertain. This CDR3 has 13 residues. Trimming took off 0 bases at V and 3 bases at J, with 6 bases between the two ends. The V gene's germline CDR1 is SEHNR and CDR2 FQNEAQ (reference sequence). The CDR3 DNA follows: TGTGCCAGCAGCTTAGCGGGCAACTACGAGCAGTACTTC. It encodes CASSLAGNYEQYF.

This chain uses TRBV7-7 with TRBJ2-1; D remains ambiguous. The V gene lost 5 bases and the J gene lost 3 bases, with 5 bases spanning the gap. The CDR3 runs 12 residues. CDR1 SSHAT and CDR2 FNYEAQ come from the germline V gene (reference sequence). CDR3 sequence (DNA): TGTGCCAGCAGCCCTAGCTACAATGAGCAGTTCTTC. Translated, it gives CASSPSYNEQFF.

The chain couples TRBV3-1 (or the pseudogene TRBV3-2) to TRBJ1-5, with D unresolved. Germline loops: CDR1 LGHDT, CDR2 YNNKEL (reference sequence). The CDR3 totals 14 residues. V was trimmed by 1 base and J by 1 base, leaving 5 bases between them. The CDR3 region is CASSQAGSNQPQHF. For the CDR3, the DNA is TGTGCCAGCAGCCAAGCCGGGAGCAATCAGCCCCAGCATTTT.